The rows below give T cell receptor beta chains drawn from one sample of a study of blood T cell repertoires in COVID-19. Libraries were prepared by immunoSEQ multiplex PCR; TCRdb keeps only in-frame clonotypes and omits some of them. The sample includes roughly 250,000 clones, roughly nine tenths seen only once; the top ten take under 2.5%. Specimen: PBMCs or T cells enriched from blood (not recorded which). The receptors come from a woman between 18 and 29 years old who had recovered from COVID-19. Both conserved end residues are part of each CDR3. D genes are given only for firm matches. Only part of the rows carry a size: once, few, many, or a class if the clone is expanded.

V gene,clone size,J gene,D gene,CDR3 length,CDR3 DNA,CDR3 protein
TRBV7-9,.,TRBJ1-2,.,16,TGTGCCAGCAGCTTAGCGGGGATGAGGGATAACTATGGCTACACCTTC,CASSLAGMRDNYGYTF
TRBV24-1,few,TRBJ2-7,.,14,TGTGCCACCAGTGATTGGCCCAGCTCCTACGAGCAGTACTTC,CATSDWPSSYEQYF
TRBV9,.,TRBJ2-7,TRBD2,14,TGTGCCAGCAGCGGCCGGGCTAGCGGCTACGAGCAGTACTTC,CASSGRASGYEQYF
TRBV4-2,.,TRBJ2-2,TRBD2,18,TGTGCCAGCAGCCAAGATCGTATAGCGGGGGGGCCATCCGGGGAGCTGTTTTTT,CASSQDRIAGGPSGELFF
TRBV2,.,TRBJ2-5,.,14,TGTGCCAGCAGTGATTTTCGGGGACAAGAGACCCAGTACTTC,CASSDFRGQETQYF
TRBV6-1,.,TRBJ2-5,.,15,TGTGCCAGCAGTGAAAGCAGCACAGGGCGGGAGACCCAGTACTTC,CASSESSTGRETQYF
TRBV28,.,TRBJ1-2,.,13,TGTGCCAGCAGCCCCGGTGGAGCCTATGGCTACACCTTC,CASSPGGAYGYTF
TRBV5-1,.,TRBJ2-1,.,14,TGCGCCAGCAGGATGGAGGCCGGGCGCAATGAGCAGTTCTTC,CASRMEAGRNEQFF
TRBV29-1,.,TRBJ1-2,TRBD1,12,TGCAGCGTTGCTGCAGGGGGCAATGGCTACACCTTC,CSVAAGGNGYTF
TRBV5-1,.,TRBJ2-3,TRBD1,14,TGCGCCAGCTCCTCGGGGACAGCGGCAGATACGCAGTATTTT,CASSSGTAADTQYF
TRBV18,.,TRBJ2-3,.,15,TGTGCCAGCTCCCCGGGACACCCTTCAGGGGATACGCAGTATTTT,CASSPGHPSGDTQYF
TRBV6-5,.,TRBJ2-5,TRBD2,15,TGTGCCAGCAGTTCCCTAGCGGGGGGGTTGAAGACCCAGTACTTC,CASSSLAGGLKTQYF
TRBV4-1,.,TRBJ1-1,.,14,TGCGCCAGCAGCCAAGTCGGGGGGAACACTGAAGCTTTCTTT,CASSQVGGNTEAFF
TRBV11-2,once,TRBJ1-6,.,15,TGTGCCAGCACTTCTAGCTCGGGGTCCAATTCACCCCTCCACTTT,CASTSSSGSNSPLHF
TRBV10-3,.,TRBJ1-2,.,14,TGTGCCATCAGTGAGTCGGGCAGGGTCGGTGGCTACACCTTC,CAISESGRVGGYTF
TRBV29-1,.,TRBJ1-1,.,13,TGCAGCGTTGAGGTGGCGGGCGGGACTGAAGCTTTCTTT,CSVEVAGGTEAFF
TRBV13,.,TRBJ1-4,.,14,TGTGCCAGCAGCTTCAGGGTTAGGGATGAAAAACTGTTTTTT,CASSFRVRDEKLFF
TRBV6-5,.,TRBJ1-2,.,13,TGTGCCAGCAGTTACACATTTAACTATGGCTACACCTTC,CASSYTFNYGYTF
TRBV19,few,TRBJ1-2,TRBD1,15,TGTGCCAGTTGCCGGGACAGGGACGTTAACTATGGCTACACCTTC,CASCRDRDVNYGYTF
TRBV15,.,TRBJ1-4,TRBD1,14,TGTGCCACCAGCCGTAGTTACAGGGGTGAAAAACTGTTTTTT,CATSRSYRGEKLFF
TRBV27,.,TRBJ2-3,.,15,TGTGCCAGCAGTTTAAATCCGCGCGGCCTCGATACGCAGTATTTT,CASSLNPRGLDTQYF
TRBV5-5,few,TRBJ2-7,TRBD1,15,TGTGCCAGCAGCCGGACGGGACAGGGGAGCTACGAGCAGTACTTC,CASSRTGQGSYEQYF
TRBV5-1,.,TRBJ1-1,TRBD1,15,TGCGCCAGCAGCCTCACCTTTACAGGGGGGACTGAAGCTTTCTTT,CASSLTFTGGTEAFF
TRBV7-9,.,TRBJ1-4,TRBD1,18,TGTGCCAGCAGCTTAGAGTCGACAGGGTACGGTTTGAATGAAAAACTGTTTTTT,CASSLESTGYGLNEKLFF
TRBV6-5,.,TRBJ2-1,.,12,TGTGCCAGCGCCGACAAGTACAATGAGCAGTTCTTC,CASADKYNEQFF
TRBV7-9,.,TRBJ2-7,.,11,TGTGCCAGCAGCTCCCGCGGCGAGCAGTACTTC,CASSSRGEQYF
TRBV6-5,.,TRBJ1-2,TRBD1,13,TGTGCCAGCAGTTTGGGGACAGCAGATGGCTACACCTTC,CASSLGTADGYTF
TRBV28,.,TRBJ2-1,TRBD1,16,TGTGCCAGCAGTTCATTCCGGGACAGGAGCGACAATGAGCAGTTCTTC,CASSSFRDRSDNEQFF
TRBV5-4,.,TRBJ2-3,.,13,TGTGCCAGCAGCGGGACTTACACAGATACGCAGTATTTT,CASSGTYTDTQYF
TRBV5-1,.,TRBJ2-7,TRBD1,15,TGCGCCAGCAGCTTGGGGGGACAGGGGGCCATGGAGCAGTACTTC,CASSLGGQGAMEQYF
TRBV19,.,TRBJ1-3,.,13,TGTGCCAGTAGTCCCGACATATCGAACACCATATATTTT,CASSPDISNTIYF
TRBV30,.,TRBJ2-2,.,15,TGTGCCTGGGTGAAGCAAGCGGCGAACACCGGGGAGCTGTTTTTT,CAWVKQAANTGELFF
TRBV10-2,.,TRBJ1-2,TRBD1,14,TGCGCCAGCAGCCTCAGGGGGCGCGGCTATGGCTACACCTTC,CASSLRGRGYGYTF
TRBV25-1,.,TRBJ1-2,.,12,TGTGCCAGCAGTGAAGGGGGCGATGGCTACACCTTC,CASSEGGDGYTF
TRBV3-1/TRBV3-2,.,TRBJ2-3,TRBD1,15,TGTGCCAGCAGCCTACGGACAGGGCAGCCAGATACGCAGTATTTT,CASSLRTGQPDTQYF
TRBV6-2/TRBV6-3,.,TRBJ2-5,TRBD2,18,TGTGCCAGCAGTTACTCGTTCCTAGCGGGGGCTAGGGAAGAGACCCAGTACTTC,CASSYSFLAGAREETQYF
TRBV3-1/TRBV3-2,.,TRBJ1-5,.,15,TGTGCCAGCAGCCAAGGGGCAGCCTCCAATCAGCCCCAGCATTTT,CASSQGAASNQPQHF
TRBV27,.,TRBJ2-7,.,15,TGTGCCAGCAGTTTATCGGGGCGAGTAAGCTACGAGCAGTACTTC,CASSLSGRVSYEQYF
TRBV24-1,.,TRBJ1-1,.,16,TGTGCCACCAGCCCCCTAGGGAGGGACTATGGCACTGAAGCTTTCTTT,CATSPLGRDYGTEAFF
TRBV11-2,.,TRBJ1-2,TRBD1,12,TGTGCCAGCAGTTCAGGGGGCTATGGCTACACCTTC,CASSSGGYGYTF
TRBV5-6,.,TRBJ1-6,.,17,TGTGCCAGCAGCTTTTGGGGCCTAAGCTCCTATAATTCACCCCTCCACTTT,CASSFWGLSSYNSPLHF
TRBV5-6,.,TRBJ2-7,.,12,TGTGCCAGCAGCTTGTCAGGGTACGAGCAGTACTTC,CASSLSGYEQYF
TRBV10-3,once,TRBJ1-5,.,16,TGTGCCATCAGTCATTCGATTTCGGGGGAGGGTCAGCCCCAGCATTTT,CAISHSISGEGQPQHF
TRBV2,.,TRBJ1-1,TRBD1,15,TGTGCCAGCAACGGACAGGGGGCGGTTGTCACTGAAGCTTTCTTT,CASNGQGAVVTEAFF
TRBV24-1,once,TRBJ2-1,TRBD2,14,TGTGCCACCAGTCCGGGACTAGGCTACAATGAGCAGTTCTTC,CATSPGLGYNEQFF
TRBV6-5,.,TRBJ2-7,TRBD1,14,TGTGCCAGCAGTCGGGGACAGGGGGCTTGGGAGCAGTACTTC,CASSRGQGAWEQYF
TRBV19,.,TRBJ1-4,.,14,TGTGCCAGTAGTAATGGCAGGTCTAATGAAAAACTGTTTTTT,CASSNGRSNEKLFF
TRBV5-4,.,TRBJ1-5,.,13,TGTGCCAGCAGCTTGGACACAAATCAGCCCCAGCATTTT,CASSLDTNQPQHF
TRBV10-3,.,TRBJ2-3,TRBD1,14,TGTGCCATCCGTACCGGACAGGGAGAGTTTGGGCAGTATTTT,CAIRTGQGEFGQYF
TRBV28,.,TRBJ2-1,TRBD2,17,TGTGCCAGCAGTTTTTGGCGGGGGGAGAGCTCCTACAATGAGCAGTTCTTC,CASSFWRGESSYNEQFF
TRBV11-2,.,TRBJ2-1,TRBD2,17,TGTGCCAGCAGCTTAATTTGGGCTAGCGGGGGGGTGGATGAGCAGTTCTTC,CASSLIWASGGVDEQFF